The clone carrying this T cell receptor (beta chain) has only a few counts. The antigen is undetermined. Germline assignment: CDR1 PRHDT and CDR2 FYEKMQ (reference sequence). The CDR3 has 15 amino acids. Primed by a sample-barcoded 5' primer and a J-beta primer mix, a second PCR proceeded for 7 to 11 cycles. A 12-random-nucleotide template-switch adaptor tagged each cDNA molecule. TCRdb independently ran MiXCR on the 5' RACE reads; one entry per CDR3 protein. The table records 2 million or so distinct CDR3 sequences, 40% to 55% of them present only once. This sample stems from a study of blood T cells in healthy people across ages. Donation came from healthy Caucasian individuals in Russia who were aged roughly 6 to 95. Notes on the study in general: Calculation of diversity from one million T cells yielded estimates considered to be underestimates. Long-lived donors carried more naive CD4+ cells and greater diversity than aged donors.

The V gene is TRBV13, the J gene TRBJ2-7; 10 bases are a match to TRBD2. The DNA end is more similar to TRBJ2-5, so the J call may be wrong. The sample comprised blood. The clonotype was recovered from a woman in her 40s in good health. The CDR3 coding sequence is TGTGCCAGCAAGTTCGGGACTAGCGAGGAAGAGACCCAGTACTTC. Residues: CASKFGTSEEETQYF.